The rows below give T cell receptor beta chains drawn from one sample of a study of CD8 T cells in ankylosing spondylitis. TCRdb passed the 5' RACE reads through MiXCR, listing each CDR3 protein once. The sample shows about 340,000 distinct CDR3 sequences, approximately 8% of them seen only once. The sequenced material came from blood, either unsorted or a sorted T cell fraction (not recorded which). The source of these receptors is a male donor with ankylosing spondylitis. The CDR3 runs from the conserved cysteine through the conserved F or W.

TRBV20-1,CSAEQGASSYEQYF
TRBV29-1,CSVEDTGRGPGELFF
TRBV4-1,CASSQGWTGGYEQYF
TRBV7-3,CASSLRGLGQGLPGANVLTF
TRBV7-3,CASSLREGDTQYF
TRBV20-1,CSAPRTSLDTQYF
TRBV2,CASSPRQGAGANVLTF
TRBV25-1,CASSRTGDEQYF
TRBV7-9,CASSRTTSYEQYF
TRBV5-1,CASSRWTSGSEETQYF
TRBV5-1,CASSFDNKALNEQFF
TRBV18,CASSPDGARFSGNTIYF
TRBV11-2,CASSLVWGTKTHYEQYF
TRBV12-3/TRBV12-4,CASRQLPSGTGPLGELFF